A selection of T cell receptor beta chains follows, all from one sample in a study of regulatory T cells in long-lasting Graves disease. Via MiXCR, TCRdb re-called the multiplex PCR reads, giving one row per CDR3 protein. The table shows about 470,000 distinct CDR3 sequences, with under 15% occurring only once. The same data also contributed to another study, on T cells in Graves' hyperthyroidism and ophthalmopathy.

The material was peripheral blood mononuclear cells (PBMCs), obtained at new diagnosis, from a patient treated with antithyroid drugs. The receptors were sampled from a woman aged 25 to 39 with Graves disease. CDR3s include the opening cysteine and the closing phenylalanine or tryptophan. D genes are given only for firm matches. Only some rows state a clone size, as once, few, many or a class for expanded clones.

abundance,j_gene,d_gene,v_gene,CDR3nt,CDR3aa
few,TRBJ2-2,.,TRBV27,TGTGCCAGCAGTCACCTCCGGGACAAACCCGGGGAGCTGTTTTTT,CASSHLRDKPGELFF
.,TRBJ1-4,TRBD1,TRBV27,TGTGCCAGCAGTTTAACCGCCGGACAGGGGCGGAATGAAAAACTGTTTTTT,CASSLTAGQGRNEKLFF
many,TRBJ1-1,.,TRBV6-5,TGTGCCAGCAGTTACTGGGGGCCGGAGAACACTGAAGCTTTCTTT,CASSYWGPENTEAFF
many,TRBJ1-3,TRBD1,TRBV6-5,TGTGCCAGCAGTTACGGACAGGGGGCAGAAAACACCATATATTTT,CASSYGQGAENTIYF
.,TRBJ1-1,.,TRBV30,TGTGCCTGGAGTCAGGGGAACACTGAAGCTTTCTTT,CAWSQGNTEAFF
few,TRBJ1-1,.,TRBV27,TGTGCCAGCAGTTTATCGATTGAACTTGGCTTTGAAGCTTTCTTT,CASSLSIELGFEAFF
many,TRBJ2-3,TRBD2,TRBV11-2,TGTGCCAGCAGCTTAGAGCGGGGGACCCTAGATACGCAGTATTTT,CASSLERGTLDTQYF
many,TRBJ2-1,.,TRBV20-1,TGCAGTGCTAGCCCGCCTGGGGATGAGCAGTTCTTC,CSASPPGDEQFF
many,TRBJ2-7,.,TRBV5-6,TGTGCCAGCAGCTTGCCACTAGTGGTCCACGAGCAGTACTTC,CASSLPLVVHEQYF
many,TRBJ2-3,TRBD1,TRBV7-8,TGTGCCAGCAGCGAACGCTTCAGACAGGGGCGAACAGATACGCAGTATTTT,CASSERFRQGRTDTQYF
.,TRBJ2-1,.,TRBV19,TGTGCCAGTAGTATAGCTGGGGGAGCCTACAATGAGCAGTTCTTC,CASSIAGGAYNEQFF
many,TRBJ1-1,.,TRBV6-1,TGTGCCAGCAGTGCGCCCGGGGGAACGGGGAATCCTGAAGCTTTCTTT,CASSAPGGTGNPEAFF
many,TRBJ2-1,.,TRBV27,TGTGCCAGCAGCAAGCGCAAGGAGGGCCGCTACAATGAGCAGTTCTTC,CASSKRKEGRYNEQFF
few,TRBJ1-2,.,TRBV25-1,TGTGCCAGCAGTGACCGACAGGATGGGGGATATGGCTACACCTTC,CASSDRQDGGYGYTF
.,TRBJ2-3,.,TRBV5-4,TGTGCCAGCACAAACTCCCCGGGGCTACAATTGTTAGATACGCAGTATTTT,CASTNSPGLQLLDTQYF
many,TRBJ2-5,.,TRBV11-2,TGTGCCAGCAACTTGGGAGTCGGAGGCCGCGTCAAAGAGACCCAGTACTTC,CASNLGVGGRVKETQYF
many,TRBJ1-1,.,TRBV20-1,TGCAGTGCTCCCACAGGGATACCGAACACTGAAGCTTTCTTT,CSAPTGIPNTEAFF
.,TRBJ1-1,TRBD1,TRBV9,TGTGCCAGCAGCACGGACAGGGCGGGCACTGAAGCTTTCTTT,CASSTDRAGTEAFF
many,TRBJ2-1,.,TRBV3-1,TGTGCCAGCAGCCAAGATGTTGGTTCCCATGAGCAGTTCTTC,CASSQDVGSHEQFF
many,TRBJ2-1,TRBD2,TRBV7-2,TGTGCCAGCAGCCCACTAGCGGGAGGGGGAGAGCAGTTCTTC,CASSPLAGGGEQFF
.,TRBJ1-5,.,TRBV2,TGTGCCACCGGCGCGAATTCTATCTATCAGCCCCAGCATTTT,CATGANSIYQPQHF
few,TRBJ1-4,.,TRBV5-1,TGTGCCAGCAGCTTTGGGGGGCCAGATGAAAAACTGTTTTTT,CASSFGGPDEKLFF
many,TRBJ2-2,TRBD1,TRBV7-2,TGTGCCAGCAGCTTGGGTGACAGGGCCTGGAACACCGGGGAGCTGTTTTTT,CASSLGDRAWNTGELFF
many,TRBJ2-1,.,TRBV6-1,TGTGCCAGCAGCTCTTTAATCGGGGGAAGCTCCTACAATGAGCAGTTCTTC,CASSSLIGGSSYNEQFF
.,TRBJ2-7,TRBD1,TRBV27,TGTGCCAGCAGTTCCGACAGGGCGGGCTACGAGCAGTACTTC,CASSSDRAGYEQYF
many,TRBJ2-1,TRBD2,TRBV5-4,TGTGCCAGCGCCGCGGGACTAGCGGGATTGGGTGAGCAGTTCTTC,CASAAGLAGLGEQFF
many,TRBJ2-1,TRBD2,TRBV2,TGTGCCAGCAGGGGGTGGGGCGGGGGTTACAATGAGCAGTTCTTC,CASRGWGGGYNEQFF
few,TRBJ2-3,.,TRBV30,TGTGCCTGGAGGCTCCAGCGCGGTACGCAGTATTTT,CAWRLQRGTQYF
few,TRBJ2-1,.,TRBV19,TGTGCCAGTATGACGGGGAGAGGGAATGAGCAGTTCTTC,CASMTGRGNEQFF
.,TRBJ2-3,.,TRBV7-6,TGTGCCAGCAGCTTAGGCGGCGGATCCCCCACAGATACGCAGTATTTT,CASSLGGGSPTDTQYF
few,TRBJ2-2,.,TRBV7-8,TGTGCCAGCAGCTTTGACGCTCCCCGGCGAGCCACCGGGGAGCTGTTTTTT,CASSFDAPRRATGELFF
many,TRBJ1-2,.,TRBV24-1,TGTGCCACCAGGGGAGACGGTCTTGGTGGCTACACCTTC,CATRGDGLGGYTF
few,TRBJ2-1,.,TRBV11-3,TGTGCCAGCAGCTTGTCTGGGGGCCCAAAGCAGTTCTTC,CASSLSGGPKQFF
many,TRBJ1-2,.,TRBV5-1,TGCGCCAGCAGCTTTACAGGGACGGATGGCTACACCTTC,CASSFTGTDGYTF
.,TRBJ2-1,.,TRBV4-1,TGCGCCAGCAGCCGCGCGCCGAGACAGGGAGGTAGCTCTGGTGAGCAGTTCTTC,CASSRAPRQGGSSGEQFF
few,TRBJ2-2,TRBD2,TRBV29-1,TGCAGCGTTGTAAGGGCTAGCGGGGGGACGACCGGGGAGCTGTTTTTT,CSVVRASGGTTGELFF
.,TRBJ2-7,.,TRBV30,TGTGCCGGGGGTAGGGGCGGGCTATACTACGAGCAGTACTTC,CAGGRGGLYYEQYF
few,TRBJ2-1,.,TRBV24-1,TGTGCCACCAGTGATTTGGGATCAGGGCTGAGGGACAATGAGCAGTTCTTC,CATSDLGSGLRDNEQFF
many,TRBJ2-3,.,TRBV20-1,TGCAGTGCTAGAGATGTTGTGGCTCGACTTAGCACAGATACGCAGTATTTT,CSARDVVARLSTDTQYF
.,TRBJ2-1,.,TRBV5-4,TGTGCCAGCAGCTTGTTGTTGGGATTGGGGGATCAGGGATTCTACAATGAGCAGTTCTTC,CASSLLLGLGDQGFYNEQFF